A selection of T cell receptor beta chains follows, all from one sample in a study of cytomegalovirus exposure and HLA in healthy donors. Measured with immunoSEQ multiplex PCR; TCRdb has only the in-frame clones, and not every one. This sample has approximately 150,000 clones, with around 75% found just once. Material for sequencing was PBMCs. The source is a man aged 18 to 29 in good health and CMV-seropositive. CDR3s include the opening cysteine and the closing phenylalanine or tryptophan. D genes are given only for firm matches. Size values are once, few and many counts, or a class for expanded clones, and some rows have none.

v_gene	j_gene	abundance	d_gene	CDR3aa	CDR3nt
TRBV14	TRBJ1-2	-	-	CASSQDLGSGYTF	TGTGCCAGCAGCCAAGATCTTGGGAGCGGCTACACCTTC
TRBV15	TRBJ2-1	-	TRBD1	CATSLDRGAYNEQFF	TGTGCCACCAGCTTGGACAGGGGAGCCTACAATGAGCAGTTCTTC
TRBV6-5	TRBJ1-1	few	TRBD1	CASSSRDRNTEAFF	TGTGCCAGCAGTTCGCGGGACAGGAACACTGAAGCTTTCTTT
TRBV23-1	TRBJ1-3	-	TRBD1	CASDRESSGNTIYF	TGCGCCAGCGACAGGGAGAGCTCTGGAAACACCATATATTTT
TRBV6-1	TRBJ1-4	-	-	CASISPGGGEKLFF	TGTGCCAGCATCAGTCCGGGGGGGGGTGAAAAACTGTTTTTT
TRBV9	TRBJ2-1	-	-	CASSVGDYNEQFF	TGTGCCAGCAGCGTAGGAGACTACAATGAGCAGTTCTTC
TRBV2	TRBJ1-2	-	-	CASSEAKQSYGYTF	TGTGCCAGCAGTGAAGCGAAACAGAGCTATGGCTACACCTTC
TRBV9	TRBJ2-1	-	-	CASSVVGSTNEQFF	TGTGCCAGCAGCGTAGTCGGGTCTACTAATGAGCAGTTCTTC
TRBV19	TRBJ2-3	once	-	CASGRTRDTLTDTQYF	TGTGCCAGTGGGAGAACCCGGGACACTCTCACAGATACGCAGTATTTT
TRBV4-1	TRBJ1-5	once	-	CASSRKGLDQPQHF	TGCGCCAGCAGCCGCAAGGGGTTGGATCAGCCCCAGCATTTT
TRBV5-5	TRBJ1-1	few	-	CASSSGTWNTEAFF	TGTGCCAGCAGCTCCGGGACATGGAACACTGAAGCTTTCTTT
TRBV10-1	TRBJ2-1	few	-	CASSVAERNEQFF	TGCGCCAGCAGTGTAGCGGAGCGCAATGAGCAGTTCTTC
TRBV5-8	TRBJ1-2	-	TRBD1	CASTWSGTGGLSYGYTF	TGTGCCAGCACCTGGAGTGGGACAGGGGGATTAAGTTATGGCTACACCTTC
TRBV30	TRBJ1-1	-	-	CAWSPGHSEAFF	TGTGCCTGGAGTCCTGGCCACAGTGAAGCTTTCTTT
TRBV11-2	TRBJ1-1	-	-	CASRPLDKNTEAFF	TGTGCCAGCAGACCACTTGACAAGAACACTGAAGCTTTCTTT
TRBV19	TRBJ1-2	-	TRBD1	CASSKDRGVDGYTF	TGTGCCAGTAGTAAGGACAGGGGCGTAGATGGCTACACCTTC
TRBV25-1	TRBJ1-2	-	TRBD1	CASSERGQTPGLNYGYTF	TGTGCCAGCAGTGAACGGGGACAGACCCCTGGACTTAACTATGGCTACACCTTC
TRBV6-6	TRBJ1-5	-	TRBD1	CASSRGQGYSNQPQHF	TGTGCCAGCAGCCGGGGACAGGGGTATAGCAATCAGCCCCAGCATTTT
TRBV10-3	TRBJ1-1	few	-	CAISESGSTEAFF	TGTGCCATCAGTGAGTCAGGGAGCACTGAAGCTTTCTTT
TRBV15	TRBJ1-1	-	-	CATSGEKDRWGNTEAFF	TGTGCCACCAGCGGGGAAAAAGACAGGTGGGGTAACACTGAAGCTTTCTTT
TRBV6-1	TRBJ1-1	few	-	CASSVIGTSEAFF	TGTGCCAGCAGTGTGATTGGGACTTCTGAAGCTTTCTTT
TRBV19	TRBJ1-1	-	-	CAGSSGAEAFF	TGTGCCGGAAGTTCGGGGGCTGAAGCTTTCTTT
TRBV2	TRBJ2-5	few	-	CASSEAMADQETQYF	TGTGCCAGCAGTGAAGCGATGGCAGACCAAGAGACCCAGTACTTC
TRBV6-1	TRBJ1-1	-	-	CASSEGRVQEFEAEAFF	TGTGCCAGCAGTGAAGGACGGGTACAAGAGTTCGAGGCTGAAGCTTTCTTT
TRBV11-3	TRBJ1-1	once	-	CATPPGVPTEAFF	TGTGCCACCCCCCCGGGGGTACCCACTGAAGCTTTCTTT
TRBV5-1	TRBJ1-4	-	-	CASRVAGNEKLFF	TGCGCCAGCCGGGTGGCCGGGAATGAAAAACTGTTTTTT
TRBV2	TRBJ2-2	-	TRBD1	CASRGGQGIIGELFF	TGTGCCAGCAGGGGGGGACAGGGAATTATCGGGGAGCTGTTTTTT
TRBV18	TRBJ1-2	-	TRBD1	CASSPRGQGANYGYTF	TGTGCCAGCTCACCAAGGGGACAGGGGGCGAACTATGGCTACACCTTC
TRBV7-2	TRBJ2-6	few	-	CASSLAPVSGANVLTF	TGTGCCAGCAGCTTAGCGCCAGTGTCTGGGGCCAACGTCCTGACTTTC